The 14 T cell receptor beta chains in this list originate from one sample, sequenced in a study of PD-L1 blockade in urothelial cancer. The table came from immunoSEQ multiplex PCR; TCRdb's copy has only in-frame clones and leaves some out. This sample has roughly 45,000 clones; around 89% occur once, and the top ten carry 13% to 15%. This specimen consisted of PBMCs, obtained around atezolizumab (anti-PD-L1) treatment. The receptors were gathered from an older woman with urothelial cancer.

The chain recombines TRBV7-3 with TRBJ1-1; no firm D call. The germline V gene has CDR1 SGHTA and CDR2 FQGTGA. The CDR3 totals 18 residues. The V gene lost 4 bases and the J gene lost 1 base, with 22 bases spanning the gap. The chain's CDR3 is CASSSRRDADSRNTEAFF. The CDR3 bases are TGTGCCAGCAGCTCTCGAAGAGACGCGGACTCCAGGAACACTGAAGCTTTCTTT. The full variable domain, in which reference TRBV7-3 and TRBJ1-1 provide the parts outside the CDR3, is GAGVSQTPSNKVTEKGKYVELRCDPISGHTALYWYRQSLGQGPEFLIYFQGTGAADDSGLPNDRFFAVRPEGSVSTLKIQRTERGDSAVYLCASSSRRDADSRNTEAFFGQGTRLTVV.

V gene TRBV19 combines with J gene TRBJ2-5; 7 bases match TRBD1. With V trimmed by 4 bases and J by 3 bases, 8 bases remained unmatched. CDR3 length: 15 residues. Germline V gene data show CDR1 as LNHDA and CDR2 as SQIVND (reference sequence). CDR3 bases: TGTGCCAGTAGTACCCAGGGGGTACAAAAAGAGACCCAGTACTTC. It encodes CASSTQGVQKETQYF.

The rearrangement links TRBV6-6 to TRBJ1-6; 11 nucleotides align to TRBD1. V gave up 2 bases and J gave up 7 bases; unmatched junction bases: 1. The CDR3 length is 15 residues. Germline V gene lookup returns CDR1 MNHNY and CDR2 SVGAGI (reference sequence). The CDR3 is CASSYRTGGNSPLHF. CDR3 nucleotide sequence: TGTGCCAGCAGTTACCGGACAGGGGGCAATTCACCCCTCCACTTT.

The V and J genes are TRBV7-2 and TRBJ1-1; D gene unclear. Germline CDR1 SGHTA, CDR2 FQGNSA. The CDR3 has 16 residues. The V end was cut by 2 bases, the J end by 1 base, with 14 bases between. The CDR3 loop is CASSLSLPMPNTEAFF. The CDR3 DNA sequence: TGTGCCAGCAGCTTAAGCCTCCCGATGCCGAACACTGAAGCTTTCTTT.

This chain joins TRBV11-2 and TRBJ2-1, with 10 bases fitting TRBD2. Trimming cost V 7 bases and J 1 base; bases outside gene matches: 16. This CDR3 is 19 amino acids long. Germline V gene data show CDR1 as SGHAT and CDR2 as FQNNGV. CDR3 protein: CASKLLLGLAGASYNEQFF. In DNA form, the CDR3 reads TGTGCCAGCAAGCTCTTATTGGGGCTAGCGGGGGCTTCCTACAATGAGCAGTTCTTC.

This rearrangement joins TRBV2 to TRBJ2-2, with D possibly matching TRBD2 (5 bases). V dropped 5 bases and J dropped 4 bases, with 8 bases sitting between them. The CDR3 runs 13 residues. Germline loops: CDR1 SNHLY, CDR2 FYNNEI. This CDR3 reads CASSSGITGELFF. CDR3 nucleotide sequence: TGTGCCAGCAGTAGCGGAATCACCGGGGAGCTGTTTTTT.

CDR3 bases: TGTGCCAGCAGCTTAGGACTAGCGGCCTACGAGCAGTACTTC. Amino acids: CASSLGLAAYEQYF. J is TRBJ2-7 and V is TRBV13; 8 bases line up with TRBD2. This CDR3 is 14 amino acids long. From germline, CDR1 is PRHDT and CDR2 FYEKMQ (reference sequence). The V gene end was trimmed by 0 bases and the J gene end by 2 bases; junction bases not matched to a gene: 0.

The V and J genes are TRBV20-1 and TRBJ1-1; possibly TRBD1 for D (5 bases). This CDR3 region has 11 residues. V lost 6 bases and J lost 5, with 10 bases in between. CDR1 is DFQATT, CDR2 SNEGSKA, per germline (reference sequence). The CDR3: CSAGEGTEAFF. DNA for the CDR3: TGCAGTGCCGGGGAGGGGACTGAAGCTTTCTTT.

The CDR3 bases are TGTGCCAGCAGTAAGAGGACTAGGGGGACCTACAATGAGCAGTTCTTC. The encoded protein is CASSKRTRGTYNEQFF. The chain combines TRBV27 with TRBJ2-1; a weak D match, TRBD2 (7 bases). The germline V and J ends were trimmed by 5 bases and 2 bases, with 16 bases remaining between them. This CDR3 is 16 amino acids long. Germline assignment: CDR1 MNHEY and CDR2 SMNVEV (reference sequence).

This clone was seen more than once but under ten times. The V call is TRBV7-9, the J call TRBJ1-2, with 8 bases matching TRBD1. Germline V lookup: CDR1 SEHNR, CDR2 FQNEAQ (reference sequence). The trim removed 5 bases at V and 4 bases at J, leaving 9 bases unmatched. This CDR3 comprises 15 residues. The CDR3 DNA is TGTGCCAGCAGCGTAGACAGGGGCGGTTTCTATGGCTACACCTTC. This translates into CASSVDRGGFYGYTF.

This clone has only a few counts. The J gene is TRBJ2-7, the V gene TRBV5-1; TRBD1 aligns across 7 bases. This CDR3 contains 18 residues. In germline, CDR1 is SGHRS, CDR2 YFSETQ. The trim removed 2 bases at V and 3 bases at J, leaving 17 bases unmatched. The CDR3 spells CASSLTKGPGQTFYEQYF. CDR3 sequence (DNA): TGCGCCAGCAGCTTAACTAAAGGCCCGGGACAGACTTTCTACGAGCAGTACTTC.

The chain's CDR3 is CASSLGTGNYGYTF. As DNA, the CDR3 is TGTGCCAGCAGCTTAGGGACAGGGAACTATGGCTACACCTTC. This sequence joins TRBV7-9 and TRBJ1-2, with 8 bases matching TRBD1. Unmatched junction bases numbered 0, after V lost 1 base and J lost 2 bases. The CDR3 covers 14 residues. Per germline, CDR1 SEHNR and CDR2 FQNEAQ (reference sequence).

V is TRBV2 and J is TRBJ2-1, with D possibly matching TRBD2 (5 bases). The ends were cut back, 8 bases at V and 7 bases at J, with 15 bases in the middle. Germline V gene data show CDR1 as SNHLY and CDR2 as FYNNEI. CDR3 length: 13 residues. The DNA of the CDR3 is TGTGCCAGCGGACCTCTAGCCTCAAATGAGCAGTTCTTC. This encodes CASGPLASNEQFF. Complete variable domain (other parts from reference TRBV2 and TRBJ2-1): EPEVTQTPSHQVTQMGQEVILRCVPISNHLYFYWYRQILGQKVEFLVSFYNNEISEKSEIFDDQFSVERPDGSNFTLKIRSTKLEDSAMYFCASGPLASNEQFFGPGTRLTVL.

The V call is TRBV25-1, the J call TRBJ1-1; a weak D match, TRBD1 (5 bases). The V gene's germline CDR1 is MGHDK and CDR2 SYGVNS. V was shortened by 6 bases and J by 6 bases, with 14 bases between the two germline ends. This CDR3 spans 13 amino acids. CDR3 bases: TGTGCCAGCAGGGAGTGGAAGGGGTCTGAAGCTTTCTTT. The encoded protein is CASREWKGSEAFF.